Below, one T cell receptor beta chain is given with its context. CDR1 is SGHKS, CDR2 YYEKEE, per germline (reference sequence). The CDR3 is 13 residues long. Trimming shortened V by 4 bases and J by 4 bases, and 11 bases separated the two germline ends. This sample is part of a study of beta chain features in type 1 diabetes. Every bit of the isolated RNA underwent reverse transcription, so sequencing read expressed TCRB transcripts. Clones were sequenced by immunoSEQ multiplex PCR, and TCRdb holds only the in-frame ones, with some missing. The table has about 9,400 clones, approximately 80% seen once.

The chain recombines TRBV5-5 with TRBJ1-1; perhaps TRBD1 as D (6 bases). The sequenced sample consisted of Tregs from blood. The origin of this receptor is a woman under 30 in good health. CDR3 nucleotide sequence: TGTGCCAGCAGCCCGCTGGACAGCACTGAAGCTTTCTTT. It specifies CASSPLDSTEAFF.